This record covers a single T cell receptor (beta chain). Its cognate antigen is unknown. This entry comes from a study of monozygotic twins with inflammatory bowel disease. Study observations and caveats: Added variability in patient repertoires may stem from differing immunosuppressive treatments.

TCRdb reprocessed the 5' RACE reads, keeping one entry per CDR3 protein, no DNA. The sample has more than 100,000 distinct CDR3 sequences; the top ten hold roughly 1.8%. The CDR3 contains 16 residues. Per germline, CDR1 DFQATT and CDR2 SNEGSKA (reference sequence). Whole blood supplied total RNA, and T cells were not sorted. The material sequenced was blood. The chain links TRBV20-1 to TRBJ2-2; the TRBD1 assignment by TCRdb is unverifiable without DNA. The clonotype was recovered from a human donor with ulcerative colitis or Crohn's disease, or a healthy co-twin of an affected twin (not recorded which). The CDR3: CSARLSGQGYTGELFF.